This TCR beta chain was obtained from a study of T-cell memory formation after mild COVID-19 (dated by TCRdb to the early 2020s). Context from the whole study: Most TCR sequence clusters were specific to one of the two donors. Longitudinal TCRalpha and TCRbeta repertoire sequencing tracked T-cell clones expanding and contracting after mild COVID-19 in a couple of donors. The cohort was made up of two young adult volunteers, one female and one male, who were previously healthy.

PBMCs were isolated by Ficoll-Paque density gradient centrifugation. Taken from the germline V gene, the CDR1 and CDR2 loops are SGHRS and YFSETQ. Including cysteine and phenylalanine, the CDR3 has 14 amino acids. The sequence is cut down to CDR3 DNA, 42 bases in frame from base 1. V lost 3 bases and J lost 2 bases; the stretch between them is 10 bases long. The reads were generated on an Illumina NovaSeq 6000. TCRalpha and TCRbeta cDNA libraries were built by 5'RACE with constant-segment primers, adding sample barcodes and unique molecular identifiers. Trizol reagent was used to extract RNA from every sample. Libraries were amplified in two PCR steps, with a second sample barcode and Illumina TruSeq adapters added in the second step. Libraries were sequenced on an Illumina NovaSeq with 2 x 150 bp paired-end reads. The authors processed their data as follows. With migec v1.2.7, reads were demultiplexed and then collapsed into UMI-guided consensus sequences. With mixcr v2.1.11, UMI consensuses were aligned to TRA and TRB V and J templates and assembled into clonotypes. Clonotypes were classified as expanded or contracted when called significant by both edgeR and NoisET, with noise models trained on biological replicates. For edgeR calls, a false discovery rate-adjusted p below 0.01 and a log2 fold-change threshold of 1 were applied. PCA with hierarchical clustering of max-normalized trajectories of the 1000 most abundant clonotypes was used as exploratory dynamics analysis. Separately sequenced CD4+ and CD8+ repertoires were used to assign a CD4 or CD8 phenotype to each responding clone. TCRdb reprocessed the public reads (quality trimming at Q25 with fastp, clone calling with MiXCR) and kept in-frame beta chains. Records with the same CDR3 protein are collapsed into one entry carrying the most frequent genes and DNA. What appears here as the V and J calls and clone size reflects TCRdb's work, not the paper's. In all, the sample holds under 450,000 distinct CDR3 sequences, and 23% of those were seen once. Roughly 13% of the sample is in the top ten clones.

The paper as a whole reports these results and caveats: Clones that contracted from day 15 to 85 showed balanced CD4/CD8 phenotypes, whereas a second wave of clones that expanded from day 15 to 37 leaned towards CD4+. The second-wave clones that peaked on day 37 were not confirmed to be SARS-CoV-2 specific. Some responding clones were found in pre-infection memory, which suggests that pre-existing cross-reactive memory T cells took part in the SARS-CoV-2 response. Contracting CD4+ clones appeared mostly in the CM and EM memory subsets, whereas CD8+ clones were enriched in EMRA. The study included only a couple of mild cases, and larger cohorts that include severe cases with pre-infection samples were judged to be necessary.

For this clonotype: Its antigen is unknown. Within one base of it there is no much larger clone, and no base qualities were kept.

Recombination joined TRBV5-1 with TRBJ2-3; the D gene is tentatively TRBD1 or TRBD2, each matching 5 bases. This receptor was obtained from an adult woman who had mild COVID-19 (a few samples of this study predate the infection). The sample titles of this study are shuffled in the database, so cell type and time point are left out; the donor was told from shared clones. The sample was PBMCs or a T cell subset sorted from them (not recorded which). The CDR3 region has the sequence CASSSRDATDTQYF. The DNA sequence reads TGCGCCAGCAGCTCCCGGGACGCCACAGATACGCAGTATTTT. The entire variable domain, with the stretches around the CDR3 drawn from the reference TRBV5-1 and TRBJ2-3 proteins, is KAGVTQTPRYLIKTRGQQVTLSCSPISGHRSVSWYQQTPGQGLQFLFEYFSETQRNKGNFPGRFSGRQFSNSRSEMNVSTLELGDSALYLCASSSRDATDTQYFGPGTRLTVL.